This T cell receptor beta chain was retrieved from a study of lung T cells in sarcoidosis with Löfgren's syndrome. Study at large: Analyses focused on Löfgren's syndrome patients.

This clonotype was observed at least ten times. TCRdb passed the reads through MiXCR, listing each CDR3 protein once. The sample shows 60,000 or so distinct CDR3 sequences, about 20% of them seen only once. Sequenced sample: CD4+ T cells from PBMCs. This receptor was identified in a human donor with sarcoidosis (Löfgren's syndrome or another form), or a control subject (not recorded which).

This CDR3 reads CSATTGGAGEAFF. The CDR3 DNA reads TGCAGTGCAACTACAGGGGGCGCCGGTGAAGCTTTCTTT. The chain joins TRBV20-1 to TRBJ1-1; 9 bases are shared with TRBD1. J lost 7 bases, V lost 6 bases, and 9 bases had no gene match. The CDR3 contains 13 residues. The V gene's germline CDR1 is DFQATT and CDR2 SNEGSKA (reference sequence).